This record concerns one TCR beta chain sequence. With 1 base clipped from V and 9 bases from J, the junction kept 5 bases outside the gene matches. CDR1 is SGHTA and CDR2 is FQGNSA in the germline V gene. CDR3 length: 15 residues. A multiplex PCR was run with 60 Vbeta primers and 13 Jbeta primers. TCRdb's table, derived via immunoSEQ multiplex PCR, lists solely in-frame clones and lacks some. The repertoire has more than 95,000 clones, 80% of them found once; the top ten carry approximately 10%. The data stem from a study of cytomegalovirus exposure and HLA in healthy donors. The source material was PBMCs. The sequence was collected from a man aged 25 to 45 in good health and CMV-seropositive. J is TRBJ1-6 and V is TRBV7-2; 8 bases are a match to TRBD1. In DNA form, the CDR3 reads TGTGCCAGCAGCTTAGGCGGGACAGGTGGTTCACCCCTCCACTTT. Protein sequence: CASSLGGTGGSPLHF.